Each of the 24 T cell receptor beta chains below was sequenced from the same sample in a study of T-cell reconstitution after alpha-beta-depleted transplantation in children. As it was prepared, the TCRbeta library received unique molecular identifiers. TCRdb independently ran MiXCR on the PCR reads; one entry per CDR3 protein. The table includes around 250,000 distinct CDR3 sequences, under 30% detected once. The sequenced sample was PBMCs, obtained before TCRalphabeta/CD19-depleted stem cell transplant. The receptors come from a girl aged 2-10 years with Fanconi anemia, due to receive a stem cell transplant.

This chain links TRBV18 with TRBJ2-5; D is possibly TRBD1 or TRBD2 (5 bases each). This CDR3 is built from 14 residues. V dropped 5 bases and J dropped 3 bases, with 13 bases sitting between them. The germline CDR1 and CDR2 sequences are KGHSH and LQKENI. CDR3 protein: CASSRDVLEETQYF. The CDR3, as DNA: TGTGCCAGCTCAAGGGACGTGTTAGAAGAGACCCAGTACTTC.

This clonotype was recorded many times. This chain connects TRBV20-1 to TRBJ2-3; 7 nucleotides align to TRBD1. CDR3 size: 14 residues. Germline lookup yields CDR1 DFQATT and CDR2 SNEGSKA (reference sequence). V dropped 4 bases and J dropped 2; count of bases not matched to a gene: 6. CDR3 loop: CSATRDRLTDTQYF. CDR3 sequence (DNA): TGCAGTGCTACCCGGGACAGACTCACAGATACGCAGTATTTT.

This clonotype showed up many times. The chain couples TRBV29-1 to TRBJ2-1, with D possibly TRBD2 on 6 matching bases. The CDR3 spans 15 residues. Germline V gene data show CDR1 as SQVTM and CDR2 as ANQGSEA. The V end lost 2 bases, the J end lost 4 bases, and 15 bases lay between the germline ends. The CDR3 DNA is TGCAGCGTTGAAAATAGCGGCTCTCTTTACAATGAGCAGTTCTTC. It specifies CSVENSGSLYNEQFF.

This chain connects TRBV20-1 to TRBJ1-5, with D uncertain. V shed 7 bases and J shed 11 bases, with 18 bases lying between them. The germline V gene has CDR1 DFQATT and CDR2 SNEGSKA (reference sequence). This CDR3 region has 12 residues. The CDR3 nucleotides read TGCAGTGTTCCAAGGACGGGGAGGTCCCAGCATTTT. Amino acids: CSVPRTGRSQHF.

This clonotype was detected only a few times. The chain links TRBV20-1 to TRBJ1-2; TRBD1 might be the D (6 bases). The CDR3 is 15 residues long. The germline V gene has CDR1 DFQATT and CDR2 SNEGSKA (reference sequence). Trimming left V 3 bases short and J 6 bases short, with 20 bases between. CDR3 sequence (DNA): TGCAGTGCTAGGGGATCGGGGGCAGGGCGGAATGGCTACACCTTC. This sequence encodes CSARGSGAGRNGYTF.

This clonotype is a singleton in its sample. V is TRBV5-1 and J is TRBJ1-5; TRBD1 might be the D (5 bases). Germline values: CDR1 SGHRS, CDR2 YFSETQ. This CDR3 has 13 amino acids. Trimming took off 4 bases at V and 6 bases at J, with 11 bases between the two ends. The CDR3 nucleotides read TGCGCCAGCAGCCCGGGTGGGACTCAGCCCCAGCATTTT. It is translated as CASSPGGTQPQHF.

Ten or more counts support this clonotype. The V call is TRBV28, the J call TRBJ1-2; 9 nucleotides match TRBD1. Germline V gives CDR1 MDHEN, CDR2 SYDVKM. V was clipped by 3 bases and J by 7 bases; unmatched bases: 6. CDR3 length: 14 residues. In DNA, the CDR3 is TGTGCCAGCAGTTTTTGGGGACAGGGTAGTGGCTACACCTTC. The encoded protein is CASSFWGQGSGYTF.

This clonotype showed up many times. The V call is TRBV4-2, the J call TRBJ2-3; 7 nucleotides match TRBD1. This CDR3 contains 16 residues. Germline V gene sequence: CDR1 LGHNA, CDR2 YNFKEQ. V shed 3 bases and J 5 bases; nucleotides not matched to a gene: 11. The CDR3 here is CASSHPDRVYGDTQYF. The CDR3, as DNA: TGTGCCAGCAGCCACCCCGACAGGGTCTATGGAGATACGCAGTATTTT.

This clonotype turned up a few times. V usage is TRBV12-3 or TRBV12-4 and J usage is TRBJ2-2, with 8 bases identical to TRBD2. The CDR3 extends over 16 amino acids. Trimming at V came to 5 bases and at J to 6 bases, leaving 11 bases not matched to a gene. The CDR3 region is CASSPGGKEGSGELFF. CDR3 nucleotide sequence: TGTGCCAGCAGTCCGGGGGGGAAAGAGGGTTCCGGGGAGCTGTTTTTT.

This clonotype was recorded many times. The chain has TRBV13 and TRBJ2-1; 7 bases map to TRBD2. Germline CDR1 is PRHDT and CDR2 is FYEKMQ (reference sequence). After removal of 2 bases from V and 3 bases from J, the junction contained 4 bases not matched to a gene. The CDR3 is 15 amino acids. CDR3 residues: CASSLRLAVYNEQFF. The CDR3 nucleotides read TGTGCCAGCAGCTTACGTCTAGCGGTCTACAATGAGCAGTTCTTC.

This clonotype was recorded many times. The CDR3 coding sequence is TGCAGCGTTGCGGCAGTCATTAACTATGGCTACACCTTC. As protein: CSVAAVINYGYTF. V and J are TRBV29-1 and TRBJ1-2; D call uncertain. There are 13 residues in the CDR3. Trimming pared 4 bases from V and 1 base from J, leaving 10 bases between. Germline lookup yields CDR1 SQVTM and CDR2 ANQGSEA.

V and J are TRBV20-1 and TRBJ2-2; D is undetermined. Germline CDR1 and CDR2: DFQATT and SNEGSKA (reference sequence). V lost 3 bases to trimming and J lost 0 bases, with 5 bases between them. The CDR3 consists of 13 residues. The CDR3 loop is CSARRANTGELFF. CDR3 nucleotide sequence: TGCAGTGCTAGGCGTGCGAACACCGGGGAGCTGTTTTTT.

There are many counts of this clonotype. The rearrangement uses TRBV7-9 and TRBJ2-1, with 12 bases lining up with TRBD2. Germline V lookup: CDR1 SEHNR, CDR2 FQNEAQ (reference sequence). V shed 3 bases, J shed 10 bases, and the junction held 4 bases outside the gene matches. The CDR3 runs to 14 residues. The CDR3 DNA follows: TGTGCCAGCAGCTTTACACTAGCGGGGGGAGAGCAGTTCTTC. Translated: CASSFTLAGGEQFF.

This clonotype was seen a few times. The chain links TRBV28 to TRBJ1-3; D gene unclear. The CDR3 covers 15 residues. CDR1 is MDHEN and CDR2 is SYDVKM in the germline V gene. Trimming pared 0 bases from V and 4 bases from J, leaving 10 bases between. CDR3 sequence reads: CASSLWGVAGNTIYF. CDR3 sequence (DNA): TGTGCCAGCAGTTTATGGGGTGTAGCGGGAAACACCATATATTTT.

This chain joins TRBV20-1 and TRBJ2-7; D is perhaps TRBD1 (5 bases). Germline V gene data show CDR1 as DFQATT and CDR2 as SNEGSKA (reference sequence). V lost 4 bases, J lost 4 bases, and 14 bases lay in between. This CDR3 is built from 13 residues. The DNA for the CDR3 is TGCAGTGCTACAGCGACAGTTTCGTACGAGCAGTACTTC. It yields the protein CSATATVSYEQYF.

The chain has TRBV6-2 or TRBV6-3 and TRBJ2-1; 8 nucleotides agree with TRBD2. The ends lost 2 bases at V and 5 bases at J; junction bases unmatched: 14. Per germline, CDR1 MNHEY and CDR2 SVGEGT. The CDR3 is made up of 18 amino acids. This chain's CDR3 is CASSYIWVAGFGNNEQFF. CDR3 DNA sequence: TGTGCCAGCAGTTACATTTGGGTAGCGGGATTCGGGAACAATGAGCAGTTCTTC.

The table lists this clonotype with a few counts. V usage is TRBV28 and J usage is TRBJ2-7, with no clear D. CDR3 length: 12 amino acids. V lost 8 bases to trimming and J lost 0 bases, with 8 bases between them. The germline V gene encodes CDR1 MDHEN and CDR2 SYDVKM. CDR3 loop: CASESSSYEQYF. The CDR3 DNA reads TGTGCCAGCGAATCCAGCTCCTACGAGCAGTACTTC.

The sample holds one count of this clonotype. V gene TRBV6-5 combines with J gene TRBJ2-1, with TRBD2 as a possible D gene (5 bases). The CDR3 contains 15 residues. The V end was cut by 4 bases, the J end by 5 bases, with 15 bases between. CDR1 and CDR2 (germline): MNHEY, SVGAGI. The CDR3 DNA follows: TGTGCCAGCAGTTCCTTCGAGGGAGCTCACAATGAGCAGTTCTTC. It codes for CASSSFEGAHNEQFF.

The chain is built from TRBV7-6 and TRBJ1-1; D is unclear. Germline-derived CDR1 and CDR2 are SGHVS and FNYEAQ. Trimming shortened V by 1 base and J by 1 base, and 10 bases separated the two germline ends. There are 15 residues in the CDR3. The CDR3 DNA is TGTGCCAGCAGCTTAGGTTTAAGGCCGAACACTGAAGCTTTCTTT. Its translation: CASSLGLRPNTEAFF.

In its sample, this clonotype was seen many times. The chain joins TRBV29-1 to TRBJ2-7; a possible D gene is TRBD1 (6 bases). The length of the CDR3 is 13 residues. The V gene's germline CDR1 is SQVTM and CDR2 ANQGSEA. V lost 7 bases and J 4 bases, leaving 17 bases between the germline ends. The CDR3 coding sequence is TGCAGCGCCTTTTCGATACAGGGTTACGAGCAGTACTTC. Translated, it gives CSAFSIQGYEQYF.

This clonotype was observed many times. The CDR3 nucleotides are TGTGCCAGCAGACCATTCACCGGGGTCCAGAGCACAGATACGCAGTATTTT. This gives the protein CASRPFTGVQSTDTQYF. J is TRBJ2-3 and V is TRBV28, with D perhaps TRBD2 (5 bases). The CDR3 loop spans 17 amino acids. CDR1 MDHEN and CDR2 SYDVKM come from the germline V gene. V gave up 6 bases and J gave up 0 bases, with 19 bases separating them.

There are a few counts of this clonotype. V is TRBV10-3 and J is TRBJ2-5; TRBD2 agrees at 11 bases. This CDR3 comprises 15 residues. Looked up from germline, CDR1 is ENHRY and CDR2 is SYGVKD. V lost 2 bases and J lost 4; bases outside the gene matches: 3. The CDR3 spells CAISEPGTSGETQYF. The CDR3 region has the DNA TGTGCCATCAGTGAGCCTGGGACTAGCGGAGAGACCCAGTACTTC.

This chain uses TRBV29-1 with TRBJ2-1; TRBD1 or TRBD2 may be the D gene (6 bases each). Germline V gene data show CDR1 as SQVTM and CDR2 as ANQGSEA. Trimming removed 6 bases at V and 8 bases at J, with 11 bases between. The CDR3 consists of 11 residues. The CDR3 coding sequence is TGCAGCGTCGAAAGGGGGGATGAGCAGTTCTTC. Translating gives CSVERGDEQFF.

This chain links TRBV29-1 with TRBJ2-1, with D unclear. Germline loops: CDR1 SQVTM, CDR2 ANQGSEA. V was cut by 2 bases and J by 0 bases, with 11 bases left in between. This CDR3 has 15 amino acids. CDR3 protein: CSVENPDLSYNEQFF. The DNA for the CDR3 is TGCAGCGTTGAAAATCCTGACCTCTCCTACAATGAGCAGTTCTTC.